This TCR beta chain was profiled in a study of blood T cell repertoires in COVID-19 (TCRdb year 2020). Some background on the complete study: Samples from collaborators originated in the United States, Italy and Spain and spanned both the acute and convalescent phases of COVID-19. The prospective study material was composed of cDNA or gDNA derived from T cells, B-cell-depleted T cells, or PBMCs. Deeply sampled blood TCRbeta repertoires from subjects exposed to, actively infected with, or recovered from COVID-19 were included in the dataset. The repertoires were released in a freely available public database meant as a resource for research on the immune response to SARS-CoV-2. The samples were drawn from two sources: the first 160 participants of the ongoing ImmuneRACE study, and 1,200 or so subjects contributed by 6 global collaborators. A de-identified subject ID, COVID-19 status, age in years and sex were almost always included in the sample metadata. HLA class I and class II types, where available, came from metadata supplied by the sample provider rather than from assay-based typing. Broad study findings and their caveats: How much clinical and demographic metadata was included differed by source and by participant, and the metadata was provided uncurated.

The immunoSEQ Assay, a bias-controlled multiplex PCR, was used to amplify TCRbeta CDR3 regions from genomic DNA. In the paper's pipeline: The number of nucleated cells in each sample was estimated by amplification of reference gene primers within the assay. Sequence reads were collapsed and filtered to measure the absolute abundance of every unique TCRbeta CDR3 rearrangement. For each sample, productive Simpson clonality was calculated as the square root of Simpson's diversity index over productive rearrangements. As stored in TCRdb, this immuneACCESS dataset retains in-frame rearrangements with V and J assigned. A fraction of the clones does not appear; measured against another copy, unresolved V genes explain less than half of the discrepancy, and the remainder lacks a known reason. Clone size and V and J calls were adopted from that table, with D and trimming inferred from the DNA. Recorded for this sample are over 90,000 clones; over 75% of them occurred a single time. The top ten clonotypes cover about 5.2% of the sample.

Each collaborating institution followed its own protocols to collect whole blood in K2EDTA tubes. For TCRbeta analysis, collaborators shipped samples in one of three forms: frozen whole blood, isolated PBMCs, or DNA extracted from either of those sample types. About this clone itself: There is no known antigen for this receptor. No much larger clone exists at a distance of one base, and base qualities are not known.

V and J are trimmed by 3 bases and 6 bases, and the gene matches miss 2 bases of the junction. Sequences KGHSH (CDR1) and LQKENI (CDR2) are obtained from the germline V gene. From its cysteine to its phenylalanine, the CDR3 spans 14 amino acids. The entry retains the CDR3 DNA only, 42 bases that are in frame from base 1. The source is a man in his forties or fifties with acute or convalescent COVID-19. What was sequenced was peripheral blood. The V gene is TRBV18 and the J gene is TRBJ2-4, with 10 bases in between that match TRBD1. The CDR3 reads CASSPRDRGNIQYF. The DNA sequence is as follows: TGTGCCAGCTCACCCCGGGACAGGGGAAACATTCAGTACTTC.